These 4 T cell receptor beta chains share one sample of origin, sequenced in a study of blood T cell repertoires in COVID-19. Using immunoSEQ multiplex PCR, the repertoire was profiled, and TCRdb retains in-frame clones only, with some absent. Of about 25,000 clones in the sample, about 89% are singletons; the top ten hold around 4.7%. The sequencing sample was made of peripheral blood. All receptors come from a man aged 65 to 85 with active COVID-19.

In its sample, this clone was seen once. DNA of the CDR3: TGTGCCAGTAGTATTTACAGGGCGCCCCTCTACGAGCAGTACTTC. Translated: CASSIYRAPLYEQYF. The rearrangement uses TRBV19 and TRBJ2-7, with TRBD1 as a possible D gene (6 bases). In germline, CDR1 is LNHDA, CDR2 SQIVND (reference sequence). The V gene lost 3 bases and the J gene lost 3 bases, with 15 bases spanning the gap. The CDR3 is made up of 15 amino acids.

The J gene is TRBJ2-5, the V gene TRBV7-2; 9 bases line up with TRBD1. V dropped 1 base and J dropped 0; count of bases not matched to a gene: 3. The CDR3 loop spans 16 amino acids. Germline lookup yields CDR1 SGHTA and CDR2 FQGNSA. The chain's CDR3 is CASSLGGQGYQETQYF. The CDR3 DNA follows: TGTGCCAGCAGCTTAGGGGGACAGGGATACCAAGAGACCCAGTACTTC.

This chain links TRBV9 with TRBJ2-2; TRBD2 aligns across 7 bases. The CDR3 length is 14 residues. The germline gives CDR1 SGDLS, CDR2 YYNGEE. V was clipped by 0 bases and J by 4 bases; unmatched bases: 0. The CDR3 region is CASSVGTSTGELFF. Here the CDR3 DNA reads TGTGCCAGCAGCGTAGGGACTAGCACCGGGGAGCTGTTTTTT.

The chain uses TRBV5-1 and TRBJ2-2, with TRBD1 identical over 8 bases. J lost 1 base, V lost 4 bases, and 6 bases had no gene match. The CDR3 is made up of 16 amino acids. Germline values: CDR1 SGHRS, CDR2 YFSETQ. This CDR3 reads CASSPIGTGNTGELFF. CDR3 DNA: TGCGCCAGCAGCCCAATCGGGACAGGGAACACCGGGGAGCTGTTTTTT.